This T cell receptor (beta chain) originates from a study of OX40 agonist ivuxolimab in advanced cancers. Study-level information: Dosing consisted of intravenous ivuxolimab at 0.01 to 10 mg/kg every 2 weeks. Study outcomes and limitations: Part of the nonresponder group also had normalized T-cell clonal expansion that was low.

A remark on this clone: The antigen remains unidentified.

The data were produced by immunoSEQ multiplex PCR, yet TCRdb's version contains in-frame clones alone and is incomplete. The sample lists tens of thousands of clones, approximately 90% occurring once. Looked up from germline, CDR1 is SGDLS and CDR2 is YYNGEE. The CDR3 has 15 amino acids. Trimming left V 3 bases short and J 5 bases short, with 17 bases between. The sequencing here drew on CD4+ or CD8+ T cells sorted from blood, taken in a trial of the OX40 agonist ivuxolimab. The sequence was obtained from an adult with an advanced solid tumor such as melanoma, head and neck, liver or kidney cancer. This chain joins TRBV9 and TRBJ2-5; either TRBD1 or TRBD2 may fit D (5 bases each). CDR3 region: CASSAAGTWGETQYF. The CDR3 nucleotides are TGTGCCAGCAGCGCCGCCGGGACCTGGGGGGAGACCCAGTACTTC.